One and the same sample provided the 18 T cell receptor beta chains below, sequenced in a study of blood T cell repertoires in COVID-19. TCRdb's table, derived via immunoSEQ multiplex PCR, lists solely in-frame clones and lacks some. Counted here are roughly 220,000 clones, around nine tenths occurring once; the ten biggest clones make up roughly 15%. Source material: PBMCs or T cells enriched from blood (not recorded which). These receptors were obtained from a woman aged 45-65 years with acute COVID-19.

V gene TRBV7-9 combines with J gene TRBJ2-1; unclear D gene. Germline assignment: CDR1 SEHNR and CDR2 FQNEAQ (reference sequence). This CDR3 contains 14 residues. V dropped 5 bases and J dropped 9 bases, with 17 bases sitting between them. CDR3 sequence reads: CASSITDLTSEQFF. The DNA of the CDR3 is TGTGCCAGCAGCATAACAGATCTTACCAGTGAGCAGTTCTTC.

This sequence joins TRBV19 and TRBJ2-7; 7 nucleotides agree with TRBD2. Trimming at V came to 6 bases and at J to 2 bases, leaving 7 bases not matched to a gene. CDR3 length equals 14 residues. Germline lookup yields CDR1 LNHDA and CDR2 SQIVND (reference sequence). In DNA, the CDR3 is TGTGCCAGTAGGCAGCGGGACTTCCCCTACGAGCAGTACTTC. Translated, it gives CASRQRDFPYEQYF.

The V and J genes are TRBV5-1 and TRBJ1-2; 9 positions match TRBD1. Germline CDR1 and CDR2: SGHRS and YFSETQ. V lost 1 base to trimming and J lost 6 bases; unmatched junction nucleotides: 10. The CDR3 has 16 residues. The CDR3 here is CASSLSTGGLKDGYTF. The CDR3 coding sequence is TGCGCCAGCAGCTTGTCGACAGGGGGGCTCAAAGATGGCTACACCTTC. Full variable domain (rest looked up from reference TRBV5-1 and TRBJ1-2): KAGVTQTPRYLIKTRGQQVTLSCSPISGHRSVSWYQQTPGQGLQFLFEYFSETQRNKGNFPGRFSGRQFSNSRSEMNVSTLELGDSALYLCASSLSTGGLKDGYTFGSGTRLTVV.

The rearrangement links TRBV6-2 or TRBV6-3 to TRBJ2-1; 8 bases are shared with TRBD2. There are 15 residues in the CDR3. The germline V gene has CDR1 MNHEY and CDR2 SVGEGT. J gave up 3 bases and V 2 bases, and 3 bases lay outside the gene matches. Here the CDR3 DNA reads TGTGCCAGCAGTTACCTGGCGGGAGGCTACAATGAGCAGTTCTTC. Translating it yields CASSYLAGGYNEQFF.

V and J are TRBV27 and TRBJ2-3, with TRBD2 matching 8 bases. The germline CDR1 and CDR2 sequences are MNHEY and SMNVEV (reference sequence). The CDR3 runs to 14 residues. After removal of 8 bases from V and 4 bases from J, the junction contained 8 bases not matched to a gene. CDR3 protein: CASQSGSRADTQYF. The DNA of the CDR3 is TGTGCCAGCCAAAGCGGGAGTCGGGCAGATACGCAGTATTTT.

This chain connects TRBV28 to TRBJ1-5; D is perhaps TRBD1 (6 bases). V lost 7 bases and J lost 3, with 16 bases in between. The germline V gene encodes CDR1 MDHEN and CDR2 SYDVKM. The CDR3 contains 15 residues. CDR3 amino acids: CASILGGALNQPQHF. As DNA, the CDR3 is TGTGCCAGCATCCTTGGGGGGGCCCTCAATCAGCCCCAGCATTTT.

This clone was observed a handful of times. J is TRBJ2-7 and V is TRBV14; maybe TRBD2 (7 bases). Looked up from germline, CDR1 is SGHDN and CDR2 is FVKESK. This CDR3 has 14 residues. V was pared by 4 bases and J by 0 bases, with 10 bases between. CDR3: CASSPRGASYEQYF. CDR3 DNA: TGTGCCAGCAGCCCCCGGGGGGCCTCCTACGAGCAGTACTTC.

A remark on this clone: Other DNA sequences within the sample encode an identical CDR3. This chain uses TRBV28 with TRBJ1-4; D uncertain. V dropped 3 bases and J dropped 0 bases, with 5 bases sitting between them. CDR3 length equals 14 residues. The germline V gene has CDR1 MDHEN and CDR2 SYDVKM. DNA of the CDR3: TGTGCCAGCAGTTTCAGTGCAACTAATGAAAAACTGTTTTTT. As protein: CASSFSATNEKLFF. The full variable domain, its missing parts supplied by reference TRBV28 and TRBJ1-4, is DVKVTQSSRYLVKRTGEKVFLECVQDMDHENMFWYRQDPGLGLRLIYFSYDVKMKEKGDIPEGYSVSREKKERFSLILESASTNQTSMYLCASSFSATNEKLFFGSGTQLSVL.

This clone was seen once. The chain uses TRBV7-8 and TRBJ2-1; 8 bases match TRBD1. The length of the CDR3 is 15 residues. The V gene end was trimmed by 5 bases and the J gene end by 4 bases; junction bases not matched to a gene: 7. The germline V gene encodes CDR1 SGHVS and CDR2 FQNEAQ. For the CDR3, the DNA is TGTGCCAGCAGCCCACCAGGGGGCCCTTACAATGAGCAGTTCTTC. Its protein product is CASSPPGGPYNEQFF.

This chain uses TRBV7-5 with TRBJ2-4; the DNA was not used to check the table's D call, TRBD2. TRBV7-5 is reported as a pseudogene. The CDR3 covers 17 residues. CDR3 sequence: CVRSLSGTSGIKNIQYF. In DNA form, the CDR3 reads TGTGTCAGAAGCCTATCCGGGACTAGCGGGATTAAAAACATTCAGTACTTC.

The chain carries TRBV5-4 and TRBJ2-4; 8 nucleotides line up with TRBD2. Per the germline V gene, CDR1 is SGHNT and CDR2 is YYREEE (reference sequence). This CDR3 has 17 amino acids. V lost 0 bases and J lost 5; bases outside the gene matches: 10. As DNA, the CDR3 is TGTGCCAGCAGCTTGGGGGGGAGCGGGAGACCCCAAAACATTCAGTACTTC. Encoded protein: CASSLGGSGRPQNIQYF. Based on the CDR3 plus reference TRBV5-4 and TRBJ2-4, the full variable domain is ETGVTQSPTHLIKTRGQQVTLRCSSQSGHNTVSWYQQALGQGPQFIFQYYREEENGRGNFPPRFSGLQFPNYSSELNVNALELDDSALYLCASSLGGSGRPQNIQYFGAGTRLSVL.

The chain combines TRBV29-1 with TRBJ2-5, with D possibly being TRBD2 (6 bases). CDR3 length: 12 residues. The ends were cut back, 7 bases at V and 2 bases at J, with 11 bases in the middle. Germline loops: CDR1 SQVTM, CDR2 ANQGSEA. In DNA form, the CDR3 reads TGCAGCGGGGGACTCGGGCAAGAGACCCAGTACTTC. Its translation is CSGGLGQETQYF.

This clone was observed a single time. The chain uses TRBV19 and TRBJ2-6; a possible D gene is TRBD2 (6 bases). CDR1 and CDR2 from the germline V gene are LNHDA and SQIVND (reference sequence). V lost 6 bases and J lost 2, with 11 bases in between. CDR3 length: 15 residues. CDR3 in amino acids: CASSRGGTGANVLTF. CDR3 coding DNA: TGTGCCAGTAGCCGCGGCGGGACTGGGGCCAACGTCCTGACTTTC.

The V and J genes are TRBV6-5 and TRBJ2-7; 7 bases are a match to TRBD1. Germline V CDR1 and CDR2: MNHEY, SVGAGI. V was clipped by 2 bases and J by 0 bases; unmatched bases: 1. The CDR3 sequence is 14 residues long. CDR3 residues: CASSYAGGSYEQYF. In DNA, the CDR3 is TGTGCCAGCAGTTACGCAGGGGGCTCCTACGAGCAGTACTTC.

The rearrangement joins TRBV6-2 or TRBV6-3 to TRBJ2-7, with D tentatively TRBD1 (6 bases). Germline V gene data show CDR1 as MNHEY and CDR2 as SVGEGT. V lost 5 bases and J 2 bases, leaving 16 bases between the germline ends. The CDR3 loop spans 15 amino acids. The CDR3 here is CASSRQAQGPYEQYF. The CDR3 bases are TGTGCCAGCAGTCGACAGGCCCAAGGCCCCTACGAGCAGTACTTC.

The V call is TRBV2, the J call TRBJ1-4; D uncertain. The length of the CDR3 is 15 residues. The germline V and J ends were trimmed by 7 bases and 0 bases, with 12 bases remaining between them. The germline V gene has CDR1 SNHLY and CDR2 FYNNEI. As DNA, the CDR3 is TGTGCCAGCACAGGCACATTAGCAACTAATGAAAAACTGTTTTTT. It yields the protein CASTGTLATNEKLFF. The variable domain in full, completed from reference TRBV2 and TRBJ1-4, reads EPEVTQTPSHQVTQMGQEVILRCVPISNHLYFYWYRQILGQKVEFLVSFYNNEISEKSEIFDDQFSVERPDGSNFTLKIRSTKLEDSAMYFCASTGTLATNEKLFFGSGTQLSVL.

CDR3 sequence reads: CASSPQGNYGYTF. DNA for the CDR3: TGTGCCAGCAGTCCACAGGGAAACTATGGCTACACCTTC. This chain links TRBV28 with TRBJ1-2; D may be TRBD1 (6 bases). The length of the CDR3 is 13 residues. CDR1 and CDR2 from the germline V gene are MDHEN and SYDVKM. V lost 5 bases, J lost 2 bases, and 9 bases lay in between.

The V call is TRBV7-8, the J call TRBJ2-7, with 8 nucleotides matching TRBD2. Trimming at V came to 5 bases and at J to 2 bases, leaving 5 bases not matched to a gene. This CDR3 spans 14 amino acids. CDR1 SGHVS and CDR2 FQNEAQ come from the germline V gene. CDR3 sequence reads: CASSVSGSAYEQYF. DNA of the CDR3: TGTGCCAGCAGCGTAAGCGGGAGTGCCTACGAGCAGTACTTC.